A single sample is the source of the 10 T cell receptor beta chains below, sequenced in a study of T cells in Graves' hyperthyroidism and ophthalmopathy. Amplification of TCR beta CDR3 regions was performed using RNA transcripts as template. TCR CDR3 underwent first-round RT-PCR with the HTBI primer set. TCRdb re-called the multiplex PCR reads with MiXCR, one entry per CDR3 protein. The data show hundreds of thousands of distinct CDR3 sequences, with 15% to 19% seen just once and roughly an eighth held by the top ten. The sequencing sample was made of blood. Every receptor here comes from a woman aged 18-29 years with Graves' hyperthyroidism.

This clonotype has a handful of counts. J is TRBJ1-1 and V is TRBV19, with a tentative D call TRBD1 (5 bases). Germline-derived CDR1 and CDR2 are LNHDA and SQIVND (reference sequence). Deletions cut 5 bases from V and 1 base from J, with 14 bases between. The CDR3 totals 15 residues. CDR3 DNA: TGTGCCAGTAGTCCCCGCTTTGGGGGGAACACTGAAGCTTTCTTT. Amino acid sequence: CASSPRFGGNTEAFF. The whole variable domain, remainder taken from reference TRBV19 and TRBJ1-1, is DGGITQSPKYLFRKEGQNVTLSCEQNLNHDAMYWYRQDPGQGLRLIYYSQIVNDFQKGDIAEGYSVSREKKESFPLTVTSAQKNPTAFYLCASSPRFGGNTEAFFGQGTRLTVV.

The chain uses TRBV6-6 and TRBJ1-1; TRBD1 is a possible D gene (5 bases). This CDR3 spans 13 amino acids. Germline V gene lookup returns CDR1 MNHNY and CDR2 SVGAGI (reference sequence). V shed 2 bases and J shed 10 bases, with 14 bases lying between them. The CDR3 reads CASSYTPGGLAFF. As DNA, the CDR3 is TGTGCCAGCAGTTACACCCCCGGGGGTCTAGCTTTCTTT.

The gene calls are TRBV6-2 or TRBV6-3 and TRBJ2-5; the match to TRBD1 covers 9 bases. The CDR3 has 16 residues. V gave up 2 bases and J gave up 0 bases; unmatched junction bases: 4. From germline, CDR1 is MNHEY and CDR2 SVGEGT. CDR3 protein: CASSYAGTGNQETQYF. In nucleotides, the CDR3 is TGTGCCAGCAGTTACGCCGGGACAGGGAACCAAGAGACCCAGTACTTC.

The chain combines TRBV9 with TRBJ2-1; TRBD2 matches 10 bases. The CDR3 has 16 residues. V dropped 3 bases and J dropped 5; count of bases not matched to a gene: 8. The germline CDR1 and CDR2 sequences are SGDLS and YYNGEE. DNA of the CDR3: TGTGCCAGCAGCGCCCTCTTAGCGGGGGGCAACAATGAGCAGTTCTTC. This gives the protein CASSALLAGGNNEQFF.

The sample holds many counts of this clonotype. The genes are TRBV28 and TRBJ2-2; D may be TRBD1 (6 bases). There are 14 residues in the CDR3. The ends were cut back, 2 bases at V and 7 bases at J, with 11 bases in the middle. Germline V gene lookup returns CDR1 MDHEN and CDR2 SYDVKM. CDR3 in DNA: TGTGCCAGCAGTTTAGCAGGGGCGGGCGGGGAGCTGTTTTTT. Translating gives CASSLAGAGGELFF.

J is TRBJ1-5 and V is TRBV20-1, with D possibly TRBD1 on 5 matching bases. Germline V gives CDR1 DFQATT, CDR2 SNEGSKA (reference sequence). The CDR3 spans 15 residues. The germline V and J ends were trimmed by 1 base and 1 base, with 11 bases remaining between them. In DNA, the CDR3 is TGCAGTGCTAGAGCCGACAGTTGGAGCAATCAGCCCCAGCATTTT. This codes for CSARADSWSNQPQHF.

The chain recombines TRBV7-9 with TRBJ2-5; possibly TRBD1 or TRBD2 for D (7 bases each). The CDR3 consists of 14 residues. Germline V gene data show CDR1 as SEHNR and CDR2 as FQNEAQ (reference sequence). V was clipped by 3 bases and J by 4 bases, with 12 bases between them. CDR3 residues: CASSLSGGVETQYF. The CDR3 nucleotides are TGTGCCAGCAGCTTGTCAGGGGGGGTAGAGACCCAGTACTTC.

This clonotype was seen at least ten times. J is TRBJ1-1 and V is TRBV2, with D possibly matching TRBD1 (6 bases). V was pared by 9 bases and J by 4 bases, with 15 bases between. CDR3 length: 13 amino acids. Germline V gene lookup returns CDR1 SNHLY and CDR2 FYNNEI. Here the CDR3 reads CASYRDFGTEAFF. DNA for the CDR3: TGTGCCAGTTACAGGGATTTTGGCACTGAAGCTTTCTTT. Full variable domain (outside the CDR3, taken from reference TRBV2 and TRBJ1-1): EPEVTQTPSHQVTQMGQEVILRCVPISNHLYFYWYRQILGQKVEFLVSFYNNEISEKSEIFDDQFSVERPDGSNFTLKIRSTKLEDSAMYFCASYRDFGTEAFFGQGTRLTVV.

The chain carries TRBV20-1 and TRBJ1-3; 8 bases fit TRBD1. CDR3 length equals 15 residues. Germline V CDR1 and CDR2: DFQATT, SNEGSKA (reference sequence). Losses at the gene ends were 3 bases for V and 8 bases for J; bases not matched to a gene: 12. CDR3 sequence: CSARAGQGRGDTIYF. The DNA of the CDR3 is TGCAGTGCTAGGGCTGGACAGGGAAGAGGAGACACCATATATTTT.

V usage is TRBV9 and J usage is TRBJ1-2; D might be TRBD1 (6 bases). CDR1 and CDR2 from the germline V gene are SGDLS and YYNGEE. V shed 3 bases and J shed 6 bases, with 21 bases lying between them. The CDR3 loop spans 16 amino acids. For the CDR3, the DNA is TGTGCCAGCAGCGCGGAACCAGGGGTTTCGTATGATGGCTACACCTTC. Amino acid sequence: CASSAEPGVSYDGYTF.